Listed here is a single T cell receptor beta chain. These data are taken from a study of blood T cell repertoires in COVID-19. Study at large: COVID-19 samples from acute and convalescent phases originated in the United States, Italy and Spain. T cells, B-cell-depleted T cells, or PBMCs provided the cDNA or gDNA that served as material.

The J segment lost 6 bases and the V segment lost 4 bases, leaving 7 bases of the junction unmatched. In germline, CDR1 is SGHVS, CDR2 FNYEAQ. The CDR3 runs to 16 residues. The assay was immunoSEQ multiplex PCR, and TCRdb's table has in-frame clones only and misses some. The sample comprises 60,000 or so clones, approximately 82% of which are singletons, and 3.5% to 4.5% rests with the top ten. This clonotype was obtained from a man aged 55-75 years with acute or convalescent COVID-19. The sample consisted of peripheral blood. The chain combines TRBV7-6 with TRBJ2-3; 13 nucleotides agree with TRBD2. Written as DNA, the CDR3 is TGTGCCAGCAGCTGGACTAGCGGGGGACGAGGGGATACGCAGTATTTT. Amino acids: CASSWTSGGRGDTQYF.